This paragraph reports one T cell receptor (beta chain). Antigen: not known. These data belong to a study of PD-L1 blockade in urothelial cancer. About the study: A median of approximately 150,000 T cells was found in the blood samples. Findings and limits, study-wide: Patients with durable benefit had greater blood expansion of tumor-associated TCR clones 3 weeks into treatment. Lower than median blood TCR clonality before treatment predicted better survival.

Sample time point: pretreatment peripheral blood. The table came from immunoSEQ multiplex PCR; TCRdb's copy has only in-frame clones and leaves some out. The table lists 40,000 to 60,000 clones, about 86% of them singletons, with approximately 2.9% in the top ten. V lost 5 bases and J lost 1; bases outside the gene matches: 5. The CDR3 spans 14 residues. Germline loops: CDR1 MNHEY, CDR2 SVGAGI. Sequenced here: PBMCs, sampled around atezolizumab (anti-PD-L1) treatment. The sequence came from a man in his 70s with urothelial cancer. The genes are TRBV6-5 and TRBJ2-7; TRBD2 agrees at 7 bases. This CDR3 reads CASSNAAGSYEQYF. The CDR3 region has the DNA TGTGCCAGCAGTAACGCAGCGGGGTCCTACGAGCAGTACTTC.